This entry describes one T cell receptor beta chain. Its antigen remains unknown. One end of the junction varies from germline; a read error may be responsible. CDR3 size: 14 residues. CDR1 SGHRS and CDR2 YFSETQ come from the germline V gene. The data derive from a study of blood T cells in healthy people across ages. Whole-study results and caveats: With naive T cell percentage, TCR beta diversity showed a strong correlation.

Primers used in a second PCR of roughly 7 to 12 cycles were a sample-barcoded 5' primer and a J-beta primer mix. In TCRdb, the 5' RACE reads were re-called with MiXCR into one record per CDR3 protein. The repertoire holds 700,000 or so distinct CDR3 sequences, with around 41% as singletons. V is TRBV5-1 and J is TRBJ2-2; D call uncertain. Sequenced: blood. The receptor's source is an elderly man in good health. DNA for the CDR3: TGTGCCAGCAGCTTGGGTCAGAGTACCGGGGAGCTGTTTTTT. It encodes CASSLGQSTGELFF.